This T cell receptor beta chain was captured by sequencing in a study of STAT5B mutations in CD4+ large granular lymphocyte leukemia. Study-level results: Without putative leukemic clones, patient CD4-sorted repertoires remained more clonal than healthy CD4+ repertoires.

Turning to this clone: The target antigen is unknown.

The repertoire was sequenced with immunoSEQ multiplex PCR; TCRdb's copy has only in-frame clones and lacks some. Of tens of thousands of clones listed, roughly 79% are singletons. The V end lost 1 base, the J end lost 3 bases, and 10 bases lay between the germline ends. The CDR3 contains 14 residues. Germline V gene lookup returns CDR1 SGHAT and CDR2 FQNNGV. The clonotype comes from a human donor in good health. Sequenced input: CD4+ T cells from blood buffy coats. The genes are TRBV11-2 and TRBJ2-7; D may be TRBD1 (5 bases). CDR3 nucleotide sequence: TGTGCCAGCAGCTTAGCAGACAGAGACTACGAGCAGTACTTC. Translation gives CASSLADRDYEQYF.